These 17 T cell receptor beta chains came from one sample sequenced in a study of blood T cell repertoires in COVID-19. Only in-frame clones appear in the TCRdb table, and some are missing; sequencing was by immunoSEQ multiplex PCR. This table holds a few hundred thousand clones, around 84% found once. What was sequenced was PBMCs or T cells enriched from blood (not recorded which). These receptors came from a man aged 40-50 years who had recovered from COVID-19.

The chain uses TRBV5-6 and TRBJ1-3; 8 bases map to TRBD1. V trimming: 2 bases; J trimming: 2 bases; junction bases outside the gene matches: 0. Germline V gives CDR1 SGHDT, CDR2 YYEEEE. This CDR3 is built from 14 residues. CDR3 region: CASSFRGPGNTIYF. DNA of the CDR3: TGTGCCAGCAGCTTCAGGGGGCCTGGAAACACCATATATTTT. Full variable domain (missing parts from reference TRBV5-6 and TRBJ1-3): DAGVTQSPTHLIKTRGQQVTLRCSPKSGHDTVSWYQQALGQGPQFIFQYYEEEERQRGNFPDRFSGHQFPNYSSELNVNALLLGDSALYLCASSFRGPGNTIYFGEGSWLTVV.

The V gene is TRBV11-3, the J gene TRBJ1-1; 9 bases are shared with TRBD1. Germline V gene sequence: CDR1 SGHNT, CDR2 YENEEA. CDR3 length equals 14 residues. V lost 6 bases, J lost 3 bases, and 5 bases stayed unmatched. As DNA, the CDR3 is TGTGCCAGCAGGGGGGACAGGGCGTACACTGAAGCTTTCTTT. Its translation: CASRGDRAYTEAFF.

The chain carries TRBV2 and TRBJ2-3, with 10 bases matching TRBD2. From germline, CDR1 is SNHLY and CDR2 FYNNEI. The length of the CDR3 is 16 residues. J gave up 2 bases and V 6 bases, and 8 bases lay outside the gene matches. The CDR3 spells CASSLAGVGITDTQYF. The DNA of the CDR3 is TGTGCCAGCAGCCTAGCGGGAGTAGGGATCACAGATACGCAGTATTTT.

The chain carries TRBV30 and TRBJ2-5; TRBD2 is a possible D gene (5 bases). The V gene's germline CDR1 is GTSNPN and CDR2 SVGIG (reference sequence). The germline V and J ends were trimmed by 3 bases and 2 bases, with 10 bases remaining between them. The CDR3 has 13 residues. CDR3 protein: CAWRVRDQETQYF. CDR3 nucleotides: TGTGCCTGGAGGGTCCGGGATCAAGAGACCCAGTACTTC.

V gene TRBV6-2 or TRBV6-3 combines with J gene TRBJ1-1, with no clear D. The CDR3 consists of 12 residues. V gave up 5 bases and J gave up 2 bases, with 6 bases separating them. Germline-derived CDR1 and CDR2 are MNHEY and SVGEGT. The CDR3 loop is CASSDSNTEAFF. Written as DNA, the CDR3 is TGTGCCAGCAGTGATAGCAACACTGAAGCTTTCTTT.

The V gene is TRBV18, the J gene TRBJ2-1, with 14 bases matching TRBD2. CDR1 and CDR2 (germline): KGHSH, LQKENI. This CDR3 contains 15 residues. V dropped 2 bases and J dropped 10; count of bases not matched to a gene: 4. The CDR3 loop reads CASSPGTSGSGEQFF. The DNA for the CDR3 is TGTGCCAGCTCACCAGGGACTAGCGGGAGCGGCGAGCAGTTCTTC.

This clone was counted a few times. CDR3 in amino acids: CASSPPERRETQYF. The CDR3 nucleotides are TGTGCCAGCTCACCCCCCGAGAGAAGAGAGACCCAGTACTTC. The chain employs TRBV18 and TRBJ2-5; D gene uncertain. Germline-derived CDR1 and CDR2 are KGHSH and LQKENI. This CDR3 has 14 amino acids. V dropped 3 bases and J dropped 4 bases, with 12 bases sitting between them.

The rearrangement links TRBV4-3 to TRBJ2-7; 12 bases fit TRBD1. The length of the CDR3 is 19 residues. The trim removed 4 bases at V and 0 bases at J, leaving 13 bases unmatched. From germline, CDR1 is LGHNA and CDR2 YSLEER. CDR3 in DNA: TGCGCCAGCAGCCGAGTACCGGGACAGGGGGCTAAACCCTCCTACGAGCAGTACTTC. It translates to CASSRVPGQGAKPSYEQYF.

Details on this clone: This is likely an artifact of a read error, given a far larger clone one base away. The J gene is TRBJ1-2, the V gene TRBV28; 7 bases fit TRBD1. The CDR3 sequence is 12 residues long. V dropped 5 bases and J dropped 5; count of bases not matched to a gene: 2. CDR1 and CDR2 (germline): MDHEN, SYDVKM. The CDR3 here is CASSQGGYGYTF. The CDR3 DNA is TGTGCCAGCAGTCAGGGGGGATATGGCTACACCTTC.

This chain joins TRBV11-3 and TRBJ2-2, with 9 bases that match TRBD1. Germline V gives CDR1 SGHNT, CDR2 YENEEA. The CDR3 has 18 amino acids. V shed 4 bases and J 6 bases; nucleotides not matched to a gene: 15. The CDR3: CASSWGVAGQGRSGELFF. Here the CDR3 DNA reads TGTGCCAGCAGCTGGGGGGTCGCGGGACAGGGACGGTCCGGGGAGCTGTTTTTT.

The J gene is TRBJ2-5, the V gene TRBV4-2; D possibly corresponds to TRBD2 (6 bases). Deletions cut 4 bases from V and 2 bases from J, with 20 bases between. Germline CDR1 LGHNA, CDR2 YNFKEQ. The CDR3 contains 17 residues. The CDR3 is CASSLRPDVAEQETQYF. For the CDR3, the DNA is TGTGCCAGCAGCCTCCGGCCTGATGTAGCGGAACAAGAGACCCAGTACTTC.

V gene TRBV5-1 combines with J gene TRBJ2-7; 11 bases agree with TRBD1. The germline V gene encodes CDR1 SGHRS and CDR2 YFSETQ. The CDR3 spans 15 residues. Trimming took 0 bases from V and 3 from J; bases not matched to a gene: 2. This CDR3 reads CASSLAGTGGYEQYF. The CDR3 nucleotides read TGCGCCAGCAGCTTGGCAGGGACAGGGGGCTACGAGCAGTACTTC.

The V call is TRBV2, the J call TRBJ2-1, with 11 nucleotides matching TRBD1. V was pared by 5 bases and J by 8 bases, with 11 bases of the junction left unmatched. This CDR3 spans 16 amino acids. The germline CDR1 and CDR2 sequences are SNHLY and FYNNEI. CDR3 bases: TGTGCCAGCAGTCCCGGGACAGGGGGTTTGGTGGATGAGCAGTTCTTC. This gives the protein CASSPGTGGLVDEQFF.

The V gene is TRBV19, the J gene TRBJ2-2, with 11 bases identical to TRBD2. The junction had 13 bases not matched to a gene; V was cut back by 7 bases and J by 3 bases. CDR1 LNHDA and CDR2 SQIVND come from the germline V gene (reference sequence). CDR3 length equals 18 residues. CDR3 sequence reads: CASKEISGRAIDTGELFF. The CDR3 nucleotides read TGTGCCAGTAAGGAAATTAGCGGGAGGGCCATCGACACCGGGGAGCTGTTTTTT.

The V and J genes are TRBV3-1 (or the pseudogene TRBV3-2) and TRBJ2-1; 7 nucleotides agree with TRBD2. Germline V CDR1 and CDR2: LGHDT, YNNKEL (reference sequence). V shed 3 bases and J 7 bases; nucleotides not matched to a gene: 6. The CDR3 is 14 amino acids. The CDR3 reads CASSQSSGNNEQFF. CDR3 bases: TGTGCCAGCAGCCAGTCCAGCGGGAATAATGAGCAGTTCTTC.

The chain employs TRBV13 and TRBJ1-2; a weak D match, TRBD1 (5 bases). V gave up 5 bases and J gave up 4 bases, with 14 bases separating them. The CDR3 runs 14 residues. Germline V CDR1 and CDR2: PRHDT, FYEKMQ (reference sequence). The CDR3 region has the DNA TGTGCCAGCAGCCGCTCGGAGGGGAGCTATGGCTACACCTTC. Translation: CASSRSEGSYGYTF.

The chain joins TRBV6-2 or TRBV6-3 to TRBJ1-1, with 8 bases that match TRBD1. Germline CDR1 is MNHEY and CDR2 is SVGEGT. The CDR3 is made up of 16 amino acids. J was trimmed by 10 bases and V by 0 bases; bases with no gene match: 13. CDR3 in DNA: TGTGCCAGCAGTTACTCGAACCCAGGGGGCTTCCGCGGAGCTTTCTTT. Encoded protein: CASSYSNPGGFRGAFF.